This paragraph reports one T cell receptor beta chain. The sample originates from a study of T cells in Graves' hyperthyroidism and ophthalmopathy. What was amplified from RNA transcripts were TCR beta CDR3 regions. TCR CDR3 regions were first amplified by RT-PCR with HTBI primers. TCRdb reprocessed the multiplex PCR reads via MiXCR and lists one record per CDR3 protein. The table shows around 540,000 distinct CDR3 sequences, with just over 45% occurring only once. The CDR3 is 12 residues long. The germline V and J ends were trimmed by 10 bases and 4 bases, with 14 bases remaining between them. CDR1 is ENHRY and CDR2 is SYGVKD in the germline V gene.

The sequenced sample was peripheral blood or thyroid tissue (not recorded which). The TCR comes from a young woman with Graves' hyperthyroidism. The V gene is TRBV10-3, the J gene TRBJ2-7; the D is unclear. The DNA of the CDR3 is TGTGCCACTGAGGACGAGAGTTACGAGCAGTACTTC. It encodes CATEDESYEQYF.